This entry lists 21 T cell receptor beta chains sequenced from one sample in a study of early T cells in non-severe SARS-CoV-2 infection. TCRdb fed the 5' RACE reads into MiXCR, producing one record per CDR3 protein. The sample comprises more than 35,000 distinct CDR3 sequences, 5% to 6.5% of which are singletons, and around 25% rests with the top ten. The specimen was whole blood. These receptors were taken from an adult who was a healthcare worker with PCR-confirmed SARS-CoV-2 infection or an uninfected control (not recorded which).

Relative to its sample, this clonotype is medium-sized. The chain employs TRBV18 and TRBJ1-2, with 9 bases that match TRBD1. The V segment lost 3 bases and the J segment 6 bases; nucleotides outside the gene matches: 8. This CDR3 region has 15 residues. Germline CDR1 reads KGHSH; CDR2 reads LQKENI. In nucleotides, the CDR3 is TGTGCCAGCTCACCTCCGGGACAGGGAGAGCATGGCTACACCTTC. Translated, it gives CASSPPGQGEHGYTF.

This clonotype has ten or more counts. The CDR3 reads CAISTGTGEDNEKLFF. The CDR3 bases are TGTGCCATCAGTACCGGGACAGGGGAGGATAATGAAAAACTGTTTTTT. The V call is TRBV10-3, the J call TRBJ1-4; 10 nucleotides agree with TRBD1. Unmatched junction bases numbered 7, after V lost 5 bases and J lost 4 bases. The length of the CDR3 is 16 residues. CDR1 is ENHRY and CDR2 is SYGVKD in the germline V gene.

The rearrangement uses TRBV7-6 and TRBJ2-5, with 15 bases aligning to TRBD2. Germline V lookup: CDR1 SGHVS, CDR2 FNYEAQ. The CDR3 spans 17 residues. V gave up 2 bases and J gave up 5 bases; unmatched junction bases: 6. This CDR3 is CASSLRTSGGEYETQYF. The CDR3 coding sequence is TGTGCCAGCAGCTTAAGGACTAGCGGGGGGGAGTATGAGACCCAGTACTTC.

The V gene is TRBV7-2, the J gene TRBJ2-1; D is perhaps TRBD1 or TRBD2 (7 bases each). This CDR3 has 15 residues. Germline values: CDR1 SGHTA, CDR2 FQGNSA. Trimming removed 6 bases from V and 6 bases from J, with 18 bases in between. CDR3 nucleotides: TGTGCCAGCAGACCCTGGCAGGGGGAGGGCAATGAGCAGTTCTTC. It encodes CASRPWQGEGNEQFF.

Many counts were recorded for this clonotype. The V gene is TRBV28, the J gene TRBJ2-3; TRBD1 is a possible D gene (5 bases). CDR1 and CDR2 from the germline V gene are MDHEN and SYDVKM. The CDR3 extends over 12 amino acids. The germline V and J ends were trimmed by 5 bases and 8 bases, with 11 bases remaining between them. The CDR3, as DNA: TGTGCCAGCAGTCTTGGAAGGGGTACGCAGTATTTT. Protein product: CASSLGRGTQYF.

This clonotype has a count of ten or more. This chain uses TRBV4-3 with TRBJ2-1; possibly TRBD1 or TRBD2 for D (5 bases each). Looked up from germline, CDR1 is LGHNA and CDR2 is YSLEER. The V end lost 0 bases, the J end lost 13 bases, and 10 bases lay between the germline ends. This CDR3 is built from 12 residues. CDR3 sequence reads: CASSQDRGSQFF. The CDR3 DNA is TGCGCCAGCAGCCAAGATCGGGGCAGCCAGTTCTTC.

There are many counts of this clonotype. The rearrangement joins TRBV6-5 to TRBJ1-6, with D hard to call. Trimming stripped 9 bases from V and 10 bases from J, with 7 bases between. Germline loops: CDR1 MNHEY, CDR2 SVGAGI. The CDR3 covers 10 residues. The CDR3 sequence is CARTNSPLHF. CDR3 DNA: TGTGCCAGGACTAACTCACCCCTCCACTTT.

This clonotype was found many times. The chain combines TRBV7-2 with TRBJ1-4, with TRBD1 as a possible D gene (5 bases). This CDR3 has 15 residues. Germline V CDR1 and CDR2: SGHTA, FQGNSA. The V end was cut by 4 bases, the J end by 0 bases, with 9 bases between. This chain's CDR3 is CASSSQGTTNEKLFF. CDR3 in DNA: TGTGCCAGCAGCTCCCAGGGTACAACTAATGAAAAACTGTTTTTT.

This clonotype was found a few times. The CDR3 DNA is TGTGCCAGCAGCTTAGCTGGGTCCTTCGTCGACACTGAAGCTTTCTTT. It yields the protein CASSLAGSFVDTEAFF. This sequence joins TRBV7-9 and TRBJ1-1; no clear D. The length of the CDR3 is 16 residues. Germline CDR1 and CDR2: SEHNR and FQNEAQ (reference sequence). Deletions cut 0 bases from V and 3 bases from J, with 14 bases between.

The sample holds many counts of this clonotype. This chain links TRBV11-2 with TRBJ2-1; TRBD2 is a possible D gene (6 bases). The CDR3 spans 16 residues. Per the germline V gene, CDR1 is SGHAT and CDR2 is FQNNGV. The ends were cut back, 2 bases at V and 10 bases at J, with 21 bases in the middle. The DNA of the CDR3 is TGTGCCAGCAGCTTAAGTGGCGGGACCACCCGAGGGGAGCAGTTCTTC. Its protein product is CASSLSGGTTRGEQFF.

This clonotype came up a few times. V is TRBV20-1 and J is TRBJ1-6; the D is unclear. This CDR3 spans 13 amino acids. Germline-derived CDR1 and CDR2 are DFQATT and SNEGSKA (reference sequence). V was clipped by 5 bases and J by 9 bases, with 14 bases between them. The CDR3, as DNA: TGCAGTGCTCAAGCCGGGCCTACTTCACCCCTCCACTTT. As protein: CSAQAGPTSPLHF.

At least ten counts were recorded for this clonotype. V gene TRBV27 combines with J gene TRBJ2-3; D not certain. Trimming pared 6 bases from V and 8 bases from J, leaving 12 bases between. Germline V gene data show CDR1 as MNHEY and CDR2 as SMNVEV (reference sequence). There are 12 residues in the CDR3. DNA for the CDR3: TGTGCCAGCAGGCACGAGATCGGTACGCAGTATTTT. Its protein product is CASRHEIGTQYF.

This clonotype was counted many times. This sequence joins TRBV7-2 and TRBJ2-1; D uncertain. The CDR3 runs 15 residues. The germline V gene has CDR1 SGHTA and CDR2 FQGNSA. V was clipped by 3 bases and J by 0 bases, with 9 bases between them. The CDR3 loop is CASSLGSSSYNEQFF. CDR3 sequence (DNA): TGTGCCAGCAGCTTGGGCTCTTCCTCCTACAATGAGCAGTTCTTC.

At least ten counts were recorded for this clonotype. The chain links TRBV20-1 to TRBJ2-3; 7 nucleotides line up with TRBD2. CDR3 length equals 14 residues. Germline V gene lookup returns CDR1 DFQATT and CDR2 SNEGSKA (reference sequence). J lost 4 bases, V lost 6 bases, and 10 bases had no gene match. For the CDR3, the DNA is TGCAGTGCCCACTTTAGCGCGGGGGCAGATACGCAGTATTTT. Translation: CSAHFSAGADTQYF.

This clonotype was recorded a few times. The chain uses TRBV5-1 and TRBJ2-2; D is unresolved. Germline CDR1 and CDR2: SGHRS and YFSETQ. The V gene lost 1 base and the J gene lost 0 bases, with 7 bases spanning the gap. The CDR3 loop spans 15 amino acids. The DNA of the CDR3 is TGCGCCAGCAGCTTGAATAGGGCGAACACCGGGGAGCTGTTTTTT. It translates to CASSLNRANTGELFF. Supplemented by reference TRBV5-1 and TRBJ2-2, the full variable domain reads KAGVTQTPRYLIKTRGQQVTLSCSPISGHRSVSWYQQTPGQGLQFLFEYFSETQRNKGNFPGRFSGRQFSNSRSEMNVSTLELGDSALYLCASSLNRANTGELFFGEGSRLTVL.

This clonotype has a count of ten or more. This chain uses TRBV19 with TRBJ1-1; 9 bases are shared with TRBD1. The CDR3 totals 15 residues. The germline V gene encodes CDR1 LNHDA and CDR2 SQIVND (reference sequence). J lost 3 bases, V lost 7 bases, and 9 bases had no gene match. CDR3 in amino acids: CASMLQGARDTEAFF. The CDR3, as DNA: TGTGCCAGTATGCTACAGGGGGCGCGTGACACTGAAGCTTTCTTT.

This clonotype occurred a few times. The chain recombines TRBV28 with TRBJ1-2; weak D call: TRBD1 (5 bases). This CDR3 comprises 13 residues. The V gene's germline CDR1 is MDHEN and CDR2 SYDVKM. V lost 6 bases and J 7 bases, leaving 15 bases between the germline ends. CDR3 DNA: TGTGCCAGCAGCCGCCCAGGGAAGGGTGGCTACACCTTC. This codes for CASSRPGKGGYTF.

The chain joins TRBV7-2 to TRBJ2-3, with 9 bases that match TRBD1. This CDR3 has 14 residues. J was trimmed by 6 bases and V by 5 bases; bases with no gene match: 6. Per germline, CDR1 SGHTA and CDR2 FQGNSA. The CDR3 spells CASSPGQGRDTQYF. The CDR3 nucleotides are TGTGCCAGCAGCCCCGGACAGGGGAGGGATACGCAGTATTTT.

This clonotype was seen repeatedly, ten times or more. The chain is built from TRBV28 and TRBJ2-1, with 10 bases fitting TRBD2. J lost 7 bases, V lost 4 bases, and 16 bases had no gene match. The CDR3 runs to 18 residues. Germline V gives CDR1 MDHEN, CDR2 SYDVKM. CDR3 nucleotides: TGTGCCAGCAGTTCTCCCGGGACTAGCGCCTTGAAAGGGAATGAGCAGTTCTTC. Translation gives CASSSPGTSALKGNEQFF. Supplemented by reference TRBV28 and TRBJ2-1, the full variable domain reads DVKVTQSSRYLVKRTGEKVFLECVQDMDHENMFWYRQDPGLGLRLIYFSYDVKMKEKGDIPEGYSVSREKKERFSLILESASTNQTSMYLCASSSPGTSALKGNEQFFGPGTRLTVL.

In this sample, this clonotype turned up many times. The chain carries TRBV20-1 and TRBJ2-1, with 9 bases lining up with TRBD2. There are 15 residues in the CDR3. Per the germline V gene, CDR1 is DFQATT and CDR2 is SNEGSKA (reference sequence). With V trimmed by 1 base and J by 5 bases, 6 bases remained unmatched. As DNA, the CDR3 is TGCAGTGCTAGAGTGGCAGCGGGAGGAAACAATGAGCAGTTCTTC. Translating it yields CSARVAAGGNNEQFF.

This clonotype was detected many times. The rearrangement links TRBV30 to TRBJ2-3, with D perhaps TRBD1 (5 bases). The CDR3 is made up of 13 amino acids. V dropped 4 bases and J dropped 2 bases, with 10 bases sitting between them. Germline-derived CDR1 and CDR2 are GTSNPN and SVGIG (reference sequence). The CDR3 here is CAWTLGPTDTQYF. CDR3 bases: TGTGCCTGGACCCTGGGGCCCACAGATACGCAGTATTTT. Looking up the rest from reference TRBV30 and TRBJ2-3 gives the full variable domain: SQTIHQWPATLVQPVGSPLSLECTVEGTSNPNLYWYRQAAGRGLQLLFYSVGIGQISSEVPQNLSASRPQDRQFILSSKKLLLSDSGFYLCAWTLGPTDTQYFGPGTRLTVL.